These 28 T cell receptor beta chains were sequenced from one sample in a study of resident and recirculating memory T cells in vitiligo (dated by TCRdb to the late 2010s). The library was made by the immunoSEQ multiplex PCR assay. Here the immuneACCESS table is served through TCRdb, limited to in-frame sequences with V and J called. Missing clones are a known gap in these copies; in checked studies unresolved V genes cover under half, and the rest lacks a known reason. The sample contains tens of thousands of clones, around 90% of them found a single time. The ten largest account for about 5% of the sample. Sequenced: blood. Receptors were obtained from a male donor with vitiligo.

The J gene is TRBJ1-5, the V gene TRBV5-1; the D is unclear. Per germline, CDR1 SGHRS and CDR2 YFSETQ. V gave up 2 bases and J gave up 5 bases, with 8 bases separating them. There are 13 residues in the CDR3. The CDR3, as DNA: TGCGCCAGCAGCTTCGGCGGCGATCAGCCCCAGCATTTT. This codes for CASSFGGDQPQHF. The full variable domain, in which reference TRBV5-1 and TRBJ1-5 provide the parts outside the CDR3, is KAGVTQTPRYLIKTRGQQVTLSCSPISGHRSVSWYQQTPGQGLQFLFEYFSETQRNKGNFPGRFSGRQFSNSRSEMNVSTLELGDSALYLCASSFGGDQPQHFGDGTRLSIL.

CDR3 sequence reads: CASSSGTSGSSVQYF. Here the CDR3 DNA reads TGCGCCAGCAGCAGCGGGACTAGCGGGAGCTCTGTGCAGTACTTC. The V call is TRBV5-1, the J call TRBJ2-7, with 14 bases identical to TRBD2. From germline, CDR1 is SGHRS and CDR2 YFSETQ. The CDR3 length is 15 residues. Trimming cost V 4 bases and J 9 bases; bases outside gene matches: 9. The variable domain in full, completed from reference TRBV5-1 and TRBJ2-7, reads KAGVTQTPRYLIKTRGQQVTLSCSPISGHRSVSWYQQTPGQGLQFLFEYFSETQRNKGNFPGRFSGRQFSNSRSEMNVSTLELGDSALYLCASSSGTSGSSVQYFGPGTRLTVT.

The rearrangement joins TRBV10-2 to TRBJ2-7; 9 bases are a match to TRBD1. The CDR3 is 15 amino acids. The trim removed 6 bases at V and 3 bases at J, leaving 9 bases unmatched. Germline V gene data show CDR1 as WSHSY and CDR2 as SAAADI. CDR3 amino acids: CASREDRGGYYEQYF. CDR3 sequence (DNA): TGCGCCAGCAGGGAGGACAGGGGAGGCTACTACGAGCAGTACTTC.

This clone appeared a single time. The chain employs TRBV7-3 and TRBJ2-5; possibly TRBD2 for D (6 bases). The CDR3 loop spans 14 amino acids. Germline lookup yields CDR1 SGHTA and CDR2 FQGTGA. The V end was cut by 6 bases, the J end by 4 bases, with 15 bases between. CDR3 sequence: CASSRGGSTETQYF. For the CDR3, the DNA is TGTGCCAGCAGTCGAGGAGGGTCGACAGAGACCCAGTACTTC.

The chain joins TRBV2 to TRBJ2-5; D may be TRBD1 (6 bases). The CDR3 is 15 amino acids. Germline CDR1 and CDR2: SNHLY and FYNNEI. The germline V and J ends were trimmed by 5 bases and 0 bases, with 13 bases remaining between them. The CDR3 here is CASSTTGRYQETQYF. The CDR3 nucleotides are TGTGCCAGCAGTACAACAGGGAGATACCAAGAGACCCAGTACTTC.

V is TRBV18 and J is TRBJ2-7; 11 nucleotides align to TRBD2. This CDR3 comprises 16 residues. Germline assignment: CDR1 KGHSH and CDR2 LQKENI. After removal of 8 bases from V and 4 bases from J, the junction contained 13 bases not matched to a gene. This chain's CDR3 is CASEGRSGTSGYEQYF. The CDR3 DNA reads TGTGCCAGCGAAGGGAGATCCGGGACTAGCGGATACGAGCAGTACTTC.

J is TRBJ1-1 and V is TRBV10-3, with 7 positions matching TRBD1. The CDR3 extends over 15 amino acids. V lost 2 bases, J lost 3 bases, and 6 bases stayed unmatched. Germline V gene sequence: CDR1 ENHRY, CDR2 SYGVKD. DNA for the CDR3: TGTGCCATCAGTGAGAGGGAAGGGGGCGACACTGAAGCTTTCTTT. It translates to CAISEREGGDTEAFF.

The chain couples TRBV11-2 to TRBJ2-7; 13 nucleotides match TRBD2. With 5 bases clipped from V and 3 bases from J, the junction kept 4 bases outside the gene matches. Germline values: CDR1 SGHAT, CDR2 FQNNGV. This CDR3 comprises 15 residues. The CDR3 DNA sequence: TGTGCCAGCAGCACCCGACTAGCGGGAGGCTACGAGCAGTACTTC. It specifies CASSTRLAGGYEQYF.

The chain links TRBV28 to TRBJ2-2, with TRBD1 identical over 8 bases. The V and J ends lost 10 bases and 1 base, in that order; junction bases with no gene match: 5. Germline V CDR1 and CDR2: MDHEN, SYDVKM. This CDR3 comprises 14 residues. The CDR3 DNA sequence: TGTGCCACCGTGGGGACAGGGAACACCGGGGAGCTGTTTTTT. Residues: CATVGTGNTGELFF.

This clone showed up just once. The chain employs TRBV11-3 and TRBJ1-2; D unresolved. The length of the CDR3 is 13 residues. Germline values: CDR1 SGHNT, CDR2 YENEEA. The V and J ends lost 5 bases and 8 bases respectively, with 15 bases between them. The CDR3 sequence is CASSPRPNGGYTF. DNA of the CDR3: TGTGCCAGCAGCCCCCGTCCGAATGGCGGCTACACCTTC. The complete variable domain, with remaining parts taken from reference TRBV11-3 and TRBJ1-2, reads EAGVVQSPRYKIIEKKQPVAFWCNPISGHNTLYWYLQNLGQGPELLIRYENEEAVDDSQLPKDRFSAERLKGVDSTLKIQPAELGDSAVYLCASSPRPNGGYTFGSGTRLTVV.

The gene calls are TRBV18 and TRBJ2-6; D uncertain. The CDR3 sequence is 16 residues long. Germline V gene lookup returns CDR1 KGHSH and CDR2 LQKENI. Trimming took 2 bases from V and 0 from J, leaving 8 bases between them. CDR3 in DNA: TGTGCCAGCTCACCAGTCCCTACCTCTGGGGCCAACGTCCTGACTTTC. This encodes CASSPVPTSGANVLTF.

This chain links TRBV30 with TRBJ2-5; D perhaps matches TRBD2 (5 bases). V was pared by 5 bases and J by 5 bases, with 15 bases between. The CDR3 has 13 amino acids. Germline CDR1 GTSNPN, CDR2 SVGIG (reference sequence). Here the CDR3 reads CAWGLAPRETQYF. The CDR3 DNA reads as TGTGCCTGGGGGTTAGCGCCGCGGGAGACCCAGTACTTC.

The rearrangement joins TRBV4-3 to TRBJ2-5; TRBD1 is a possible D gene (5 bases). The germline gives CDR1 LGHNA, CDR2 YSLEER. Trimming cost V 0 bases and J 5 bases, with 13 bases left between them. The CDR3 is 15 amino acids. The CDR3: CASSQDAAGWETQYF. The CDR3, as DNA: TGCGCCAGCAGCCAAGATGCGGCAGGGTGGGAGACCCAGTACTTC.

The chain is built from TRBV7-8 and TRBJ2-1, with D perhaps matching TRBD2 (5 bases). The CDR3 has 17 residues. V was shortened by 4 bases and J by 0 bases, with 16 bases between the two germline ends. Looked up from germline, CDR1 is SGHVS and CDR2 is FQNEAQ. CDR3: CASSSVRVGGSYNEQFF. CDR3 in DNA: TGTGCCAGCAGCTCCGTTAGGGTTGGAGGCTCCTACAATGAGCAGTTCTTC.

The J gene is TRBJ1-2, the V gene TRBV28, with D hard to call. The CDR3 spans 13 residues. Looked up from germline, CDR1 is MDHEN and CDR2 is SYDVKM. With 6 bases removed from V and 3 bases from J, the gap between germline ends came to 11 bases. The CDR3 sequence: CASRVDTHYGYTF. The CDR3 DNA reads TGTGCCAGCAGGGTTGACACGCACTATGGCTACACCTTC.

CDR3 DNA sequence: TGTGCCAGCAGCCCTAGGGACTTAGGAGCCGGCGAGCAGTACTTC. As protein: CASSPRDLGAGEQYF. The chain employs TRBV7-2 and TRBJ2-7, with a weak D call TRBD2 (6 bases). V was pared by 5 bases and J by 6 bases, with 20 bases between. The germline V gene encodes CDR1 SGHTA and CDR2 FQGNSA. The CDR3 sequence is 15 residues long.

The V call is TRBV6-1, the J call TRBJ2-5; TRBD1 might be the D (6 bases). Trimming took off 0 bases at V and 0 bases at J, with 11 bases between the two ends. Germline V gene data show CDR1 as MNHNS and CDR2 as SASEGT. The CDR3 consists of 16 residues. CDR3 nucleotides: TGTGCCAGCAGTGAAGCGGGGGCTGGGTACCAAGAGACCCAGTACTTC. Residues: CASSEAGAGYQETQYF.

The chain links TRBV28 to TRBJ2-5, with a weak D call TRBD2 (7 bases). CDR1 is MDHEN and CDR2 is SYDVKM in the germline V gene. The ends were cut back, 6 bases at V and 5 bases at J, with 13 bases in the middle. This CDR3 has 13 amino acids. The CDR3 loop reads CASSWGGGETQYF. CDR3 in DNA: TGTGCCAGCAGCTGGGGAGGGGGGGAGACCCAGTACTTC.

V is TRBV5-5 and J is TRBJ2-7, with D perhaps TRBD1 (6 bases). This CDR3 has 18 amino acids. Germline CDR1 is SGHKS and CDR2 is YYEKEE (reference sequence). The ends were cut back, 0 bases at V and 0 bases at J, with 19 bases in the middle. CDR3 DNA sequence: TGTGCCAGCAGCTTGGGTCACCCCCCCCAGGGGCTCTCCTACGAGCAGTACTTC. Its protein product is CASSLGHPPQGLSYEQYF.

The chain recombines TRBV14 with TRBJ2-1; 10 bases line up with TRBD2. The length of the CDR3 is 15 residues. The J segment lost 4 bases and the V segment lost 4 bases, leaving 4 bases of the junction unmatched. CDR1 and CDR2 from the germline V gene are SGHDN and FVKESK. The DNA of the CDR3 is TGTGCCAGCAGCCTCCGGGGACTAGCGTACAATGAGCAGTTCTTC. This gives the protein CASSLRGLAYNEQFF.

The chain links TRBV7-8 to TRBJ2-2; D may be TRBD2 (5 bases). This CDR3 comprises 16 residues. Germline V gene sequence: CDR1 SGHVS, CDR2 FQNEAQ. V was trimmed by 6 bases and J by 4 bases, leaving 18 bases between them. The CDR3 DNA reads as TGTGCCAGCAGTTTAAGGGTTGCGGGCGTCACCGGGGAGCTGTTTTTT. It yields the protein CASSLRVAGVTGELFF.

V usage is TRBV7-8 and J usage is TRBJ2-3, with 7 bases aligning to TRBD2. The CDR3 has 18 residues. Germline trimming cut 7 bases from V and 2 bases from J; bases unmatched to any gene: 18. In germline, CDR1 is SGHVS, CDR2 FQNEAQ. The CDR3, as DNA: TGTGCCAGCACCCCAGCGATGGGGGAGGGCCTGTTCACAGATACGCAGTATTTT. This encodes CASTPAMGEGLFTDTQYF.

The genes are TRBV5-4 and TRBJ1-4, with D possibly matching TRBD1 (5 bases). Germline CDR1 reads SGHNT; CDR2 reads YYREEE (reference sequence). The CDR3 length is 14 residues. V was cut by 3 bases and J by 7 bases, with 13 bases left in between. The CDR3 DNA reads TGTGCCAGCAGCTCCACCCAGGGCGGTGAAAAACTGTTTTTT. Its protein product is CASSSTQGGEKLFF. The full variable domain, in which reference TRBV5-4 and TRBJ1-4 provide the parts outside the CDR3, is ETGVTQSPTHLIKTRGQQVTLRCSSQSGHNTVSWYQQALGQGPQFIFQYYREEENGRGNFPPRFSGLQFPNYSSELNVNALELDDSALYLCASSSTQGGEKLFFGSGTQLSVL.

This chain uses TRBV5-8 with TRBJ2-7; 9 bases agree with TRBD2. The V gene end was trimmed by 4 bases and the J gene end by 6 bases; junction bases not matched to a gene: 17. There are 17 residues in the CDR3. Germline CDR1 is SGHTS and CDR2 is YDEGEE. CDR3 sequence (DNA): TGTGCCAGCAGCCCTCGGGGGAGGCCGAGCGGGAGGAGCGAGCAGTACTTC. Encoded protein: CASSPRGRPSGRSEQYF.

CDR3 DNA sequence: TGTGCCAGCAGTGGCGAGGGGGAGCTGTTTTTT. It encodes CASSGEGELFF. The J gene is TRBJ2-2, the V gene TRBV6-4; D not resolved. Germline loops: CDR1 MRHNA, CDR2 SNTAGT. The CDR3 has 11 amino acids. V shed 4 bases and J shed 8 bases, with 5 bases lying between them.

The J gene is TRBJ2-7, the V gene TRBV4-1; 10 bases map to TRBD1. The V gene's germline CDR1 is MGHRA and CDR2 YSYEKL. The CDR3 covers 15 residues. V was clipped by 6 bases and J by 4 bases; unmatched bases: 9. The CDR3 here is CASSRSGTGVYEQYF. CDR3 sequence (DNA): TGCGCCAGCAGTCGGTCCGGGACAGGGGTTTACGAGCAGTACTTC.

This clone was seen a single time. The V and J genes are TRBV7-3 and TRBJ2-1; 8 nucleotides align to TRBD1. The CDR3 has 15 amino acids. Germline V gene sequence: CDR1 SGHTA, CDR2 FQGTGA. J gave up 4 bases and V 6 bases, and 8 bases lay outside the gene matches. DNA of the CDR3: TGTGCCAGCAGTCCCGGACAGGGCAAATACAATGAGCAGTTCTTC. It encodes CASSPGQGKYNEQFF.

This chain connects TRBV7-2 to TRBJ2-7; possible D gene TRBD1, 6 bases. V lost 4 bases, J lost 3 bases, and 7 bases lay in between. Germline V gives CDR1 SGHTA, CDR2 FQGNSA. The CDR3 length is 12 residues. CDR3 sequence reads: CASSWGHYEQYF. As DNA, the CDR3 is TGTGCCAGCAGCTGGGGACACTACGAGCAGTACTTC.